These T cell receptor beta chains were read from a single sample in a study of radiotherapy plus CTLA-4 blockade in lung cancer. The repertoire was sequenced with immunoSEQ multiplex PCR; TCRdb's copy has only in-frame clones and lacks some. The sample consists of some 51,000 clones, 75% to 80% of them appearing once. Here the sequenced sample was peripheral blood, taken from a patient treated with radiotherapy plus ipilimumab. Every receptor here comes from a human donor with non-small cell lung cancer whose response to radiotherapy plus ipilimumab could not be evaluated. Each CDR3 is given with its conserved first and last residue. The D gene is left open where the match is weak. Rows give clone size only sometimes, using once, few, many, or a class for an expanded clone.

d_gene	v_gene	j_gene	abundance	CDR3nt	CDR3aa
TRBD1	TRBV6-5	TRBJ2-7	once	TGTGCCAGCAGTTATAGGGGACAGGTTAACGAGCAGTACTTC	CASSYRGQVNEQYF
TRBD2	TRBV5-1	TRBJ2-5	NA	TGCGCCAGCAGCTTGGGGGGGGGAGAGACCCAGTACTTC	CASSLGGGETQYF
NA	TRBV27	TRBJ1-6	NA	TGTGCCAGCAGTTTATTATGGACGGGACATTTCAATTCACCCCTCCACTTT	CASSLLWTGHFNSPLHF
NA	TRBV11-2	TRBJ2-4	NA	TGTGCCAGCAGCTCGGCCGCCGGGGTCCGACGGTACTTC	CASSSAAGVRRYF
TRBD1	TRBV5-1	TRBJ2-7	NA	TGCGCCAGCAGCTTGGAGGGACAGGGTCCCTACGAGCAGTACTTC	CASSLEGQGPYEQYF
TRBD1	TRBV6-6	TRBJ2-7	NA	TGTGCCAGCAGTTACTCGGAGGGGACAGGGTCCTACGAGCAGTACTTC	CASSYSEGTGSYEQYF
TRBD2	TRBV9	TRBJ2-7	NA	TGTGCCAGCAGCCCCGGGGGGGGCAGGGAGGCCTACGAGCAGTACTTC	CASSPGGGREAYEQYF
TRBD2	TRBV18	TRBJ2-1	NA	TGTGCCAGCTCACCTCAGACTAGCGGGGGGTACAATGAGCAGTTCTTC	CASSPQTSGGYNEQFF
NA	TRBV19	TRBJ1-5	NA	TGTGCCAGTTCAAACCGGGACAACAATCAGCCCCAGCATTTT	CASSNRDNNQPQHF
NA	TRBV6-1	TRBJ2-5	NA	TGTGCCAGCAGTGGGGGGCAAACAGACAAGAGAACCCAGTACTTC	CASSGGQTDKRTQYF
NA	TRBV10-3	TRBJ1-1	NA	TGTGCCATCAGTGAGTTCAGGGTCGAAACTGAAGCTTTCTTT	CAISEFRVETEAFF
TRBD1	TRBV2	TRBJ1-2	NA	TGTGCCAGCGGTAAGGGGGCGGACTATGGCTACACCTTC	CASGKGADYGYTF
NA	TRBV2	TRBJ2-7	NA	TGTGCCAGCAAAGCAAGCGAGCAGTACTTC	CASKASEQYF
NA	TRBV7-2	TRBJ1-2	NA	TGTGCCAGCAGCCTCGGGCAGGCTTCAAGGGGAGGCTACACCTTC	CASSLGQASRGGYTF
NA	TRBV15	TRBJ1-2	NA	TGTGCCACCAGCACGACAGGAAACTATGGCTACACCTTC	CATSTTGNYGYTF
NA	TRBV7-9	TRBJ2-7	NA	TGTGCCAGCAGCTCGGACAGATATACCTACGAGCAGTACTTC	CASSSDRYTYEQYF
NA	TRBV7-2	TRBJ2-7	NA	TGTGCCAGCACCCGGGACTGGGGCTACGAGCAGTACTTC	CASTRDWGYEQYF
TRBD2	TRBV9	TRBJ2-4	NA	TGTGCCAGCAGCCTTGGGACTAGCGGGAGGGCCTTTGTGAAAAGCATTCAGTACTTC	CASSLGTSGRAFVKSIQYF
TRBD1	TRBV7-2	TRBJ1-4	NA	TGTGCCAGCAGCTTAGAACGGACAGGGGTTGAAAAACTGTTTTTT	CASSLERTGVEKLFF
TRBD2	TRBV5-4	TRBJ2-3	few	TGTGCCAGCAGCGTCTCTAGCGGGGATAGCACAGATACGCAGTATTTT	CASSVSSGDSTDTQYF
NA	TRBV10-3	TRBJ2-1	NA	TGTGCCATCAGTAAGACAGGCCCCTTACTTCGCTCCTACAATGAGCAGTTCTTC	CAISKTGPLLRSYNEQFF
NA	TRBV21-1	TRBJ1-2	NA	TGTGCCAGCAGCAAATCCACCACACTTGACAGGGGCCACCTTCCTAACTATGGCTACACCTTC	CASSKSTTLDRGHLPNYGYTF
NA	TRBV11-2	TRBJ1-2	few	TGTGCCAGCAGCTTAGTTCGGGGTTGGAACTATGGCTACACCTTC	CASSLVRGWNYGYTF
NA	TRBV19	TRBJ1-4	NA	TGTGCCAGTAGCCCAAGGGGTGGGAATGAAAAACTGTTTTTT	CASSPRGGNEKLFF
TRBD1	TRBV29-1	TRBJ1-4	NA	TGCAGCGTTGAGAGGGCGGACAGGGGCTATAATGAAAAACTGTTTTTT	CSVERADRGYNEKLFF
NA	TRBV5-1	TRBJ1-3	NA	TGCGCCAGCAGCTTGGGGGCGGGAAACACCATATATTTT	CASSLGAGNTIYF
NA	TRBV2	TRBJ2-4	NA	TGTGCCAGCAGTGTACTAGTTTATCAGTACTTC	CASSVLVYQYF
NA	TRBV9	TRBJ2-3	NA	TGTGCCAGCAGCGCAACAGGGGGCCGAGGTAGCGGGGGAGTTCTGGGGATCACAGATACGCAGTATTTT	CASSATGGRGSGGVLGITDTQYF
TRBD2	TRBV28	TRBJ2-7	NA	TGTGCCAGCAACAGACTAGCTGGTACCTACGAGCAGTACTTC	CASNRLAGTYEQYF
TRBD1	TRBV7-2	TRBJ1-5	medium-sized	TGTGCCAGCAGCCTTCAGGGGGCTGGTAGCAATCAGCCCCAGCATTTT	CASSLQGAGSNQPQHF
TRBD2	TRBV13	TRBJ2-1	NA	TGTGCCAGCAGCAAGGGAGGGTGGTACAATGAGCAGTTCTTC	CASSKGGWYNEQFF
NA	TRBV2	TRBJ2-2	few	TGTGCCAGCAGTGGTCGCGGGGCGAACACCGGGGAGCTGTTTTTT	CASSGRGANTGELFF
NA	TRBV5-1	TRBJ2-2	NA	TGCGCCAGCAGAGGGGTTTGGAACACCGGGGAGCTGTTTTTT	CASRGVWNTGELFF
TRBD1	TRBV19	TRBJ2-7	few	TGTGCCAGTAGGGCCGGGGACAGAGCATCCTACGAGCAGTACTTC	CASRAGDRASYEQYF
TRBD2	TRBV5-6	TRBJ2-1	few	TGTGCCAGCAGCGTGACTAGCGGGGGGGCAGCTGAGCAGTTCTTC	CASSVTSGGAAEQFF
TRBD1	TRBV27	TRBJ1-2	NA	TGTGCCAGCAGTCGAGGGGGCGCAGGTTACGGCTACACCTTC	CASSRGGAGYGYTF
TRBD2	TRBV7-6	TRBJ2-3	once	TGTGCCAGCAGCCCCCGAGGTAGCGGGAGGAGCACAGATACGCAGTATTTT	CASSPRGSGRSTDTQYF